This T cell receptor (beta chain) was sequenced in a study of TIL therapy for anti-PD-1-resistant metastatic lung cancer. In the study overall: Median tumor mutation burden was roughly 1.5 mutations per megabase.

Germline V gene lookup returns CDR1 SNHLY and CDR2 FYNNEI. The CDR3 has 15 residues. Trimming cost V 1 base and J 7 bases, with 13 bases left between them. As for time point: pre-treatment sample, taken before nivolumab and TIL therapy. Tumor tissue came from excised metastases, mostly pleural nodules or supraclavicular lymph nodes. Sequencing used immunoSEQ v3. The assay was immunoSEQ multiplex PCR, and TCRdb's table has in-frame clones only and misses some. This sample carries some 90,000 clones, roughly 65% of them seen once, and the ten largest clones take 10% to 11%. The receptor was isolated from a person aged 25 to 80 with non-small cell lung cancer. The specimen was tumor tissue, collected at baseline. The chain couples TRBV2 to TRBJ1-4, with D maybe TRBD1 (5 bases). CDR3 nucleotides: TGTGCCAGCAGTGAAGGGGGGACCGCCGGTGAAAAACTGTTTTTT. Encoded protein: CASSEGGTAGEKLFF. Full variable domain (rest looked up from reference TRBV2 and TRBJ1-4): EPEVTQTPSHQVTQMGQEVILRCVPISNHLYFYWYRQILGQKVEFLVSFYNNEISEKSEIFDDQFSVERPDGSNFTLKIRSTKLEDSAMYFCASSEGGTAGEKLFFGSGTQLSVL.